Included here is one TCR beta chain sequence, with context. Original analysis: Amplified reference gene primers provided the basis for estimating nucleated cell counts. Assay: immunoSEQ multiplex PCR; the TCRdb copy retains only in-frame clones and omits some. V, J and clone size are those of that table, while D and trimming were read from the DNA. This table holds 50,000 or so clones, 80% to 90% found once. There are 13 residues in the CDR3. The germline V and J ends were trimmed by 5 bases and 1 base, with 8 bases remaining between them. From germline, CDR1 is LNHDA and CDR2 SQIVND (reference sequence). This record belongs to a study of blood T cell repertoires in COVID-19. Study summary: Acute-phase and convalescent COVID-19 samples originated in the United States, Italy and Spain. From T cells, B-cell-depleted T cells, or PBMCs came the material, which was cDNA or gDNA.

The J gene is TRBJ1-1, the V gene TRBV19; no reliable D call. The clonotype was recovered from a man aged 45-65 years with active COVID-19. The sequenced material came from peripheral blood. The CDR3 is CASSFGRNTEAFF. As DNA, the CDR3 is TGTGCCAGTAGTTTCGGGAGGAACACTGAAGCTTTCTTT.